This TCR beta chain was profiled in a study of CD8 T cells in Susac syndrome. V shed 2 bases and J shed 4 bases, with 14 bases lying between them. Germline-derived CDR1 and CDR2 are MNHNY and SVGAGI (reference sequence). This CDR3 spans 15 amino acids. A quantity of roughly 0.5 to 1 ug RNA underwent reverse transcription using random hexamers. TCRdb re-called the immunoSEQ multiplex PCR reads through MiXCR, storing one row per CDR3 protein. The sample contains about 120,000 distinct CDR3 sequences, 92% of which appear only once. The specimen sequenced was CD4+ T cells from PBMCs. The V call is TRBV6-6, the J call TRBJ1-2; D is uncertain. The clonotype was recovered from a human donor in good health. The CDR3 nucleotides are TGTGCCAGCAGTTACATCCGTGAGGATACCTATGGCTACACCTTC. Encoded protein: CASSYIREDTYGYTF.